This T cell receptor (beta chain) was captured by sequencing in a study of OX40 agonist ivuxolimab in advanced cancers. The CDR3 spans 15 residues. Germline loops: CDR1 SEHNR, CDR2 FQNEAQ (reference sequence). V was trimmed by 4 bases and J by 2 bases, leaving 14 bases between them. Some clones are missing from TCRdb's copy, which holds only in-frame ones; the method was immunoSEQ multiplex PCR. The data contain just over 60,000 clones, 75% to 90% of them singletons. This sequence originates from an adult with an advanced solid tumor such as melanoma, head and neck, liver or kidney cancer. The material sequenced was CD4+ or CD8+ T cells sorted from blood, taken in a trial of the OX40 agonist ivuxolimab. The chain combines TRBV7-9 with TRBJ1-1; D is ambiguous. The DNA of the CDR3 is TGTGCCAGCAGCTCCAAGGGAGGGCCCAACACTGAAGCTTTCTTT. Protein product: CASSSKGGPNTEAFF.